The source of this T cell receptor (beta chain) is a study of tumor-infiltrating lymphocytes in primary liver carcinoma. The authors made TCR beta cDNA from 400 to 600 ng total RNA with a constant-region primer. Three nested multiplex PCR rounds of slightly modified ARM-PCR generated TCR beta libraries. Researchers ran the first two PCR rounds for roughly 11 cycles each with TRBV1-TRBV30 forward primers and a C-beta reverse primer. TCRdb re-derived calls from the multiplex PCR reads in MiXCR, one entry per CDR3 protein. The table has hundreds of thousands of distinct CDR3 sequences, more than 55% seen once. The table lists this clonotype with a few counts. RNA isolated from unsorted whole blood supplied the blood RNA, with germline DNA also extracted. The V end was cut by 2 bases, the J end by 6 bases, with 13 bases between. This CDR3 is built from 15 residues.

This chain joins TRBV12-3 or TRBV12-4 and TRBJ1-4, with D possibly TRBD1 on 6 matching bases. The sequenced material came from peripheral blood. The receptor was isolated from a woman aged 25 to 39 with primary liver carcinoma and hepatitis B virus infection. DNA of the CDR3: TGTGCCAGCAGTTTAATGGACAGAGAGGATGAAAAACTGTTTTTT. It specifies CASSLMDREDEKLFF.